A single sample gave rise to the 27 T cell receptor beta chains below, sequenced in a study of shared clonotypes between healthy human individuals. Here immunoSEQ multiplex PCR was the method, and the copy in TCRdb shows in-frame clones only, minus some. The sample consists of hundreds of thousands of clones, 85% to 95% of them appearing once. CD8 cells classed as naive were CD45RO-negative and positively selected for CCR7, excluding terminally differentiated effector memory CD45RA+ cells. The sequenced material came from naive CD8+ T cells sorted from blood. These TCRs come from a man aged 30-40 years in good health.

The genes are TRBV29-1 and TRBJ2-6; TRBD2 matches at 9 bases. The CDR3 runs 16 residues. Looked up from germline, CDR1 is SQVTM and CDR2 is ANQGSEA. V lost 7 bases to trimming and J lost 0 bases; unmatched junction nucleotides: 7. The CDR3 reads CSAPGLADSGANVLTF. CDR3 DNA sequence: TGCAGCGCCCCGGGACTAGCCGACTCTGGGGCCAACGTCCTGACTTTC.

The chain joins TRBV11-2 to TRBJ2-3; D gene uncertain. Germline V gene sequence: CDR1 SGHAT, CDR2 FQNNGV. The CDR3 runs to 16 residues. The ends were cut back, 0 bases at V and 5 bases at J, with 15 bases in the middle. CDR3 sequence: CASSLDPESPRDTQYF. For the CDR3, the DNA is TGTGCCAGCAGCTTAGACCCCGAATCTCCTCGAGATACGCAGTATTTT.

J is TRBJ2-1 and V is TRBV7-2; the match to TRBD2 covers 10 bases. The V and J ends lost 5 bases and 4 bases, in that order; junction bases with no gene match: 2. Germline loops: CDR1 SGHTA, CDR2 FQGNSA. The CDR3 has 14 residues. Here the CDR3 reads CASSRTSGYNEQFF. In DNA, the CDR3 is TGTGCCAGCAGCCGGACTAGCGGATACAATGAGCAGTTCTTC.

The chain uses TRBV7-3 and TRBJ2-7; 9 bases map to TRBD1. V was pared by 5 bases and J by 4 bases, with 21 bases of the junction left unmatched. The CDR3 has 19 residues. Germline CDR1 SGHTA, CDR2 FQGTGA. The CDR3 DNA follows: TGTGCCAGCAGCCCACGGGGCGGCGACAGGGGGACCTACGCGTACGAGCAGTACTTC. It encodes CASSPRGGDRGTYAYEQYF.

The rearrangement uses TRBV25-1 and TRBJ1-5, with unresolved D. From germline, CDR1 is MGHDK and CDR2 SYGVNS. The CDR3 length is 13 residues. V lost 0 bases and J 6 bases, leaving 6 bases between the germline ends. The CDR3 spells CASSEYPGQPQHF. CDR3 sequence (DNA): TGTGCCAGCAGTGAATACCCGGGTCAGCCCCAGCATTTT.

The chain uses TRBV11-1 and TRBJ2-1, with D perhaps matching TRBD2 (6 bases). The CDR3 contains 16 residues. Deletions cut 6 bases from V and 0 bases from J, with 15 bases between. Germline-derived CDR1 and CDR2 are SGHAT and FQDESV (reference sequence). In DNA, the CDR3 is TGTGCCAGCAGTTCCCGGGACTTCAGCTCCTACAATGAGCAGTTCTTC. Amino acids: CASSSRDFSSYNEQFF.

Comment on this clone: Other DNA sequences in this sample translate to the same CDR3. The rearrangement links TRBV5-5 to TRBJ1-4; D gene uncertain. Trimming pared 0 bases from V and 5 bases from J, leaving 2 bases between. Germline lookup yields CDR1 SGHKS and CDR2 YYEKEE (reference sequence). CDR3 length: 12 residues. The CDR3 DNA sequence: TGTGCCAGCAGCTTGGGGAATGAAAAACTGTTTTTT. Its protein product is CASSLGNEKLFF. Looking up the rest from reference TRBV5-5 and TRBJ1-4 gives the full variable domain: DAGVTQSPTHLIKTRGQQVTLRCSPISGHKSVSWYQQVLGQGPQFIFQYYEKEERGRGNFPDRFSARQFPNYSSELNVNALLLGDSALYLCASSLGNEKLFFGSGTQLSVL.

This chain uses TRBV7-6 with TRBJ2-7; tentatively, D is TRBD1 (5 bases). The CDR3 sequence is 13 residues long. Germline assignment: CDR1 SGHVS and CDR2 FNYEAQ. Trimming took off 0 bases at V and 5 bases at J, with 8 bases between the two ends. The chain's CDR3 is CASSLAARDEQYF. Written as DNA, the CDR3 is TGTGCCAGCAGCTTAGCAGCCAGGGACGAGCAGTACTTC. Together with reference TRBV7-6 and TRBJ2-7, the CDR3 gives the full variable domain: GAGVSQSPRYKVTKRGQDVALRCDPISGHVSLYWYRQALGQGPEFLTYFNYEAQQDKSGLPNDRFSAERPEGSISTLTIQRTEQRDSAMYRCASSLAARDEQYFGPGTRLTVT.

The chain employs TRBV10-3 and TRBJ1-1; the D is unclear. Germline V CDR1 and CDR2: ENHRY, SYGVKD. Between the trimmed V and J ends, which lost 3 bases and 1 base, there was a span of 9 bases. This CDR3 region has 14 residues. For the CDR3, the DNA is TGTGCCATCAGTGAAAGGGATTCGAACACTGAAGCTTTCTTT. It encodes CAISERDSNTEAFF.

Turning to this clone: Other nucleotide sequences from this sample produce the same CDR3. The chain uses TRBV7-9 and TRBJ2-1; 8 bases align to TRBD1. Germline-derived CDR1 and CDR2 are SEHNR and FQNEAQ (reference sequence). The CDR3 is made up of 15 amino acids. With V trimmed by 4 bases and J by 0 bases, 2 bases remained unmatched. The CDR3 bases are TGTGCCAGCAGCTACAGGGGGAGCTCCTACAATGAGCAGTTCTTC. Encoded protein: CASSYRGSSYNEQFF.

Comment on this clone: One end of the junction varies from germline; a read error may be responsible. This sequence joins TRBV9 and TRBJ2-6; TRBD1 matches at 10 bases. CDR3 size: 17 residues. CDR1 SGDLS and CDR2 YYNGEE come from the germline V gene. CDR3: CASGGWDRGSGTNVLTF. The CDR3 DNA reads TGTGCCAGCGGCGGATGGGACAGGGGTTCTGGGACCAACGTCCTGACTTTC.

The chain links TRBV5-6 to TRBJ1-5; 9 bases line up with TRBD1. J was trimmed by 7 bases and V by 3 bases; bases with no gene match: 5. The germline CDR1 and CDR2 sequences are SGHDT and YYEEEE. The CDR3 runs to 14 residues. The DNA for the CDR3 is TGTGCCAGCAGCTGGGGACAGGGCGGCCAGCCCCAGCATTTT. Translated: CASSWGQGGQPQHF.

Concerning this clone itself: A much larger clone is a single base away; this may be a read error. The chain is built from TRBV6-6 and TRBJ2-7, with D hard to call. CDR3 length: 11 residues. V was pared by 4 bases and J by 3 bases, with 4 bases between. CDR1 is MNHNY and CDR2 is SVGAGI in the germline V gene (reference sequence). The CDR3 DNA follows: TGTGCCAGCAGTTCCCACTACGAGCAGTACTTC. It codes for CASSSHYEQYF.

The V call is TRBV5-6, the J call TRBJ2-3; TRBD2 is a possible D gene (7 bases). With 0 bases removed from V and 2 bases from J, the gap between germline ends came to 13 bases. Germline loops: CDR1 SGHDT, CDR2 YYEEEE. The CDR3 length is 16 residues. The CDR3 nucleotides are TGTGCCAGCAGCTTGGGCGCGGGGGCAGTCACAGATACGCAGTATTTT. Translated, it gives CASSLGAGAVTDTQYF.

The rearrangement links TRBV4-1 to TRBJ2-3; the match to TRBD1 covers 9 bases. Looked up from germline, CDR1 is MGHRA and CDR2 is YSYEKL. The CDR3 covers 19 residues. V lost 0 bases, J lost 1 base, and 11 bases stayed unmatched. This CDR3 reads CASSQEPLTGGYGTDTQYF. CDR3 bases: TGCGCCAGCAGCCAAGAACCCCTGACAGGGGGATACGGCACAGATACGCAGTATTTT.

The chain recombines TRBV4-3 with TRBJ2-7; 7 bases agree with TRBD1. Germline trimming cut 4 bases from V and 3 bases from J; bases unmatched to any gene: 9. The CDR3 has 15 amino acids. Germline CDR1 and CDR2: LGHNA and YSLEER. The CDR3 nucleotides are TGCGCCAGCAGCCCTTCCCGGACAGGTGTCTACGAGCAGTACTTC. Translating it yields CASSPSRTGVYEQYF.

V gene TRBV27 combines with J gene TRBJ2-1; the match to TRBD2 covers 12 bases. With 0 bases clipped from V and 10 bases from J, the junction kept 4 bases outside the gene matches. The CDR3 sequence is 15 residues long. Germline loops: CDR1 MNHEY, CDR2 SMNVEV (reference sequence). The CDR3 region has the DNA TGTGCCAGCAGTTTATCGACTAGCGGGAGTTGGGAGCAGTTCTTC. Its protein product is CASSLSTSGSWEQFF.

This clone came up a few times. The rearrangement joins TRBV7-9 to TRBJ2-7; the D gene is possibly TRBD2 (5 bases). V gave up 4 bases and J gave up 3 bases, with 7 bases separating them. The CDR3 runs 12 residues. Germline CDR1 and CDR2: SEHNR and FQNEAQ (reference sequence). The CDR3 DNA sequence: TGTGCCAGCAGCTCTGGACTCTACGAGCAGTACTTC. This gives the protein CASSSGLYEQYF.

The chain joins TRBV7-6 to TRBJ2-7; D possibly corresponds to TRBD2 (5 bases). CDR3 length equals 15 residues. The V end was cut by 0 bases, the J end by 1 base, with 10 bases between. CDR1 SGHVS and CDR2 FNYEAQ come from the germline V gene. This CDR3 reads CASSLAREGSYEQYF. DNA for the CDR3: TGTGCCAGCAGCTTAGCGCGAGAGGGTTCCTACGAGCAGTACTTC.

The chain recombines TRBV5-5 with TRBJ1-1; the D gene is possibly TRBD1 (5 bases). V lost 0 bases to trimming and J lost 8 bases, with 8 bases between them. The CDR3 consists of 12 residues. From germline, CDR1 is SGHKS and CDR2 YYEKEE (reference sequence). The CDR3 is CASSLGQFEAFF. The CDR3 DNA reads TGTGCCAGCAGCTTGGGACAGTTCGAAGCTTTCTTT.

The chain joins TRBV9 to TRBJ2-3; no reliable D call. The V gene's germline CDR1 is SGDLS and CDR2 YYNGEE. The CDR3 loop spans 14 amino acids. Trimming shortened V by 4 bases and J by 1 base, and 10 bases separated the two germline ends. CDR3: CASSPGLGTDTQYF. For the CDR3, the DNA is TGTGCCAGCAGCCCCGGGCTGGGCACAGATACGCAGTATTTT. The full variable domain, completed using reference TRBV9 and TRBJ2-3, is DSGVTQTPKHLITATGQRVTLRCSPRSGDLSVYWYQQSLDQGLQFLIQYYNGEERAKGNILERFSAQQFPDLHSELNLSSLELGDSALYFCASSPGLGTDTQYFGPGTRLTVL.

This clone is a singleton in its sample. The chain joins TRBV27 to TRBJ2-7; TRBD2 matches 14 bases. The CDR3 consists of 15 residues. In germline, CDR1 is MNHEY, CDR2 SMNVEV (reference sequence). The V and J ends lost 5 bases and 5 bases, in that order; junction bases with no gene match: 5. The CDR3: CASSEMGLAGDEQYF. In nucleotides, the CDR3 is TGTGCCAGCAGTGAAATGGGACTAGCGGGAGACGAGCAGTACTTC.

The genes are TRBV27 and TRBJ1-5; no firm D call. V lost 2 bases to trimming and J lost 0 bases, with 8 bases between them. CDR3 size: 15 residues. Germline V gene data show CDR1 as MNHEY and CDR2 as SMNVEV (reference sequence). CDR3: CASSLQAYSNQPQHF. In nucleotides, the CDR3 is TGTGCCAGCAGTTTACAGGCCTATAGCAATCAGCCCCAGCATTTT.

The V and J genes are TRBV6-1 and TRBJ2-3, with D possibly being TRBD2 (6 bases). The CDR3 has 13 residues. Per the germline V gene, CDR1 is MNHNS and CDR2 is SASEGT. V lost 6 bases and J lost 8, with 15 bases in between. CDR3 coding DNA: TGTGCCAGCAGCCTGCTGAGGGGAGGTACGCAGTATTTT. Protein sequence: CASSLLRGGTQYF.

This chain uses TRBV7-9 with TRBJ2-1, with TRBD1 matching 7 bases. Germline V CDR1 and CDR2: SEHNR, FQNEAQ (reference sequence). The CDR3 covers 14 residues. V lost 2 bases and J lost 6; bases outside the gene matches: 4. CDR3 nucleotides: TGTGCCAGCAGCTTAATGCCAGGGGGCAATGAGCAGTTCTTC. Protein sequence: CASSLMPGGNEQFF.

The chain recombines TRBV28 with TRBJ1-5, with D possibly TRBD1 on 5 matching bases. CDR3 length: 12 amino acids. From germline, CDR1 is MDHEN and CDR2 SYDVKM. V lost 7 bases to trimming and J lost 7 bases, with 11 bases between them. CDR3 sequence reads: CASTRGVQPQHF. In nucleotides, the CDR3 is TGTGCCAGCACCCGAGGGGTCCAGCCCCAGCATTTT.

The DNA of the CDR3 is TGTGCCAGCAGTGAGGGGACAGTCCCACCCTACGAGCAGTACTTC. Translating gives CASSEGTVPPYEQYF. The chain uses TRBV25-1 and TRBJ2-7; 7 bases align to TRBD1. After removal of 3 bases from V and 2 bases from J, the junction contained 7 bases not matched to a gene. The CDR3 is 15 amino acids. Per the germline V gene, CDR1 is MGHDK and CDR2 is SYGVNS.